This TCR beta chain was identified during a study of shared clonotypes between healthy human individuals. Looking at the study overall: With ages of 18 to 49, the donors were a couple of women and three men.

Regarding this clone: The antigen remains undetermined.

The CDR3 has 13 amino acids. Germline CDR1 SQVTM, CDR2 ANQGSEA. Trimming stripped 5 bases from V and 4 bases from J, with 15 bases between. General study results and limits: Some clonotypes were shared by all four sorted-subset donors, while others were not shared. The non-shared ones had lower generation probabilities than the shared ones.

Libraries were prepared by immunoSEQ multiplex PCR; TCRdb keeps only in-frame clonotypes and omits some of them. The profile shows 1.6 million or so clones, 98% to 99% of them singletons. The clonotype comes from a man aged 30 to 39 in good health. Sequencing was performed on naive CD4+ T cells sorted from blood. Subset meaning: CD45RA+ positively selected. The chain carries TRBV29-1 and TRBJ2-7; D is unclear. In DNA, the CDR3 is TGCAGCGTTCTAGTTGTACGAGCGTACGAGCAGTACTTC. Its translation: CSVLVVRAYEQYF.